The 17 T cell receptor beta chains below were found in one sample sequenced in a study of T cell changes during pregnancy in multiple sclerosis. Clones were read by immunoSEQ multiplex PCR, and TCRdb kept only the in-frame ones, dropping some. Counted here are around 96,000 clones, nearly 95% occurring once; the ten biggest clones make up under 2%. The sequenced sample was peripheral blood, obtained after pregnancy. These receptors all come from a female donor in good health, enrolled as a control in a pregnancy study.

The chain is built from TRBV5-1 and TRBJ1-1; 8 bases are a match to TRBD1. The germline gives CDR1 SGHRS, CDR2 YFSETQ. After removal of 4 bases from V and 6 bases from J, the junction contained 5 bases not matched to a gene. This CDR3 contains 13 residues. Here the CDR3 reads CASSETGVPEAFF. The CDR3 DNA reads TGCGCCAGCAGCGAGACAGGGGTTCCTGAAGCTTTCTTT.

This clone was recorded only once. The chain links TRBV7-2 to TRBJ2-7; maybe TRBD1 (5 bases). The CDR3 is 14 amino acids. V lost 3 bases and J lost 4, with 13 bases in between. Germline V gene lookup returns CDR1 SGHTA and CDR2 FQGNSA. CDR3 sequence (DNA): TGTGCCAGCAGCTTGGGTAGGGGTACGTACGAGCAGTACTTC. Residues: CASSLGRGTYEQYF.

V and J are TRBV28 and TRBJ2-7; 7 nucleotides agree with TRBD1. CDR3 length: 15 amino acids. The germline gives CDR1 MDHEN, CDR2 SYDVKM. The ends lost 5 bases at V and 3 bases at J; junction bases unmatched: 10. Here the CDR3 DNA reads TGTGCCAGCAGTCCGGGACAGCTAAGAGACTACGAGCAGTACTTC. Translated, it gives CASSPGQLRDYEQYF.

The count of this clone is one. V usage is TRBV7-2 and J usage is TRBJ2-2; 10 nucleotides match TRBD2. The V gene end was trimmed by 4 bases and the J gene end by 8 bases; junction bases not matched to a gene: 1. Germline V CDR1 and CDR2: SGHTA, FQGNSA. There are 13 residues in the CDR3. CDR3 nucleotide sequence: TGTGCCAGCAGCTCTAGCGGGAGAGGGGAGCTGTTTTTT. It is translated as CASSSSGRGELFF.

The CDR3 sequence is CASSSTMTRELAEQFF. The CDR3 nucleotides are TGTGCCAGCAGCTCCACGATGACTAGAGAACTCGCCGAGCAGTTCTTC. V gene TRBV11-3 combines with J gene TRBJ2-1; tentative D call: TRBD2 (6 bases). Trimming cost V 4 bases and J 10 bases, with 23 bases left between them. The germline CDR1 and CDR2 sequences are SGHNT and YENEEA. The CDR3 spans 16 residues.

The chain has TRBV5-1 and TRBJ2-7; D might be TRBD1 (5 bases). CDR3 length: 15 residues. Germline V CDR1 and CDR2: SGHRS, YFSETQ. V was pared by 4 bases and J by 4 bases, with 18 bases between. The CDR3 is CASSPVGGAPYEQYF. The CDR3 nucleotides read TGCGCCAGCAGCCCCGTAGGTGGGGCCCCTTACGAGCAGTACTTC.

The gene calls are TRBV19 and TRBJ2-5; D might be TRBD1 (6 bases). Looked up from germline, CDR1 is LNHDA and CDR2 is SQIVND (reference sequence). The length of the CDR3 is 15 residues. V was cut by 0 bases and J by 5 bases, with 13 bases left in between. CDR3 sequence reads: CASSIDNRAGETQYF. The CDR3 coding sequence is TGTGCCAGTAGTATAGATAACAGGGCAGGGGAGACCCAGTACTTC.

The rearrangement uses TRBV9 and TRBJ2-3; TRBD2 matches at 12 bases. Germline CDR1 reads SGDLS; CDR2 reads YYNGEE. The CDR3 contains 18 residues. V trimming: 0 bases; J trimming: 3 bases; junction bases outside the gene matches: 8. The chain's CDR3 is CASSVDMTSGSFTDTQYF. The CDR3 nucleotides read TGTGCCAGCAGCGTAGATATGACTAGCGGGAGTTTTACAGATACGCAGTATTTT.

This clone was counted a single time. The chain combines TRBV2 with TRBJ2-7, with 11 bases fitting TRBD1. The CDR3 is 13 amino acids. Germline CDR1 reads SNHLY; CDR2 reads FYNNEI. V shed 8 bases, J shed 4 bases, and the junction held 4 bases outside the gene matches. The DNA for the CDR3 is TGTGCCAGCGGACGGGACAGGGGGTACGAGCAGTACTTC. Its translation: CASGRDRGYEQYF.

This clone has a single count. CDR3 in amino acids: CASSPPGLAGVNEQFF. DNA for the CDR3: TGTGCCAGCTCACCACCGGGACTAGCGGGAGTTAATGAGCAGTTCTTC. The V gene is TRBV18, the J gene TRBJ2-1; 14 bases match TRBD2. The CDR3 sequence is 16 residues long. J lost 7 bases, V lost 0 bases, and 2 bases had no gene match. CDR1 and CDR2 (germline): KGHSH, LQKENI.

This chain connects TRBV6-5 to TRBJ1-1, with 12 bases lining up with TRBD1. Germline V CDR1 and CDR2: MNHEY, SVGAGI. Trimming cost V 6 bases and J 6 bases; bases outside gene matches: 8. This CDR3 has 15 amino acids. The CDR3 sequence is CASRPPGQGASEAFF. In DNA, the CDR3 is TGTGCCAGCAGACCCCCGGGACAGGGGGCCTCTGAAGCTTTCTTT.

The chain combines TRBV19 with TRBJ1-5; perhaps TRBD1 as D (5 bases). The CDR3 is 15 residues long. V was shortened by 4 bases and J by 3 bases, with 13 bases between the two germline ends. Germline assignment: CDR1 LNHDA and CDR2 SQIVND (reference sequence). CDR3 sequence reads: CASSTQQVLNQPQHF. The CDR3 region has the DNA TGTGCCAGTAGTACCCAACAGGTACTCAATCAGCCCCAGCATTTT.

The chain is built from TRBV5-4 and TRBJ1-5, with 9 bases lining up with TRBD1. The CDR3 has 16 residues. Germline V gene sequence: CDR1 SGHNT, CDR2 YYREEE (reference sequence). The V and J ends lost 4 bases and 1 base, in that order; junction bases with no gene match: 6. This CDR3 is CASSAQGAGSNQPQHF. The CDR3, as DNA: TGTGCCAGCAGCGCACAGGGGGCTGGAAGCAATCAGCCCCAGCATTTT.

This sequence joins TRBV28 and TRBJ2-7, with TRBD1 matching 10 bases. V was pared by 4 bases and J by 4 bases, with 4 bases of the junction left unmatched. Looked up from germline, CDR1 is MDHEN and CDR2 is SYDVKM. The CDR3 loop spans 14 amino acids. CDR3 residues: CASSSTGQGYEQYF. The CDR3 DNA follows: TGTGCCAGCAGTTCGACGGGACAGGGGTACGAGCAGTACTTC.

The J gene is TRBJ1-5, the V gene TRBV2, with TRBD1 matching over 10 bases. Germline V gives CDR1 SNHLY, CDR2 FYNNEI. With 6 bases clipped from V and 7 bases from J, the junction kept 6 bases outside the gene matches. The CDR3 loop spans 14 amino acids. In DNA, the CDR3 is TGTGCCAGCAGGGAGGACAGGGGGAACCAGCCCCAGCATTTT. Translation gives CASREDRGNQPQHF. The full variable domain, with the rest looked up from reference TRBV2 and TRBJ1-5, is EPEVTQTPSHQVTQMGQEVILRCVPISNHLYFYWYRQILGQKVEFLVSFYNNEISEKSEIFDDQFSVERPDGSNFTLKIRSTKLEDSAMYFCASREDRGNQPQHFGDGTRLSIL.

The CDR3 loop is CARRTGYSSGANVLTF. CDR3 DNA sequence: TGTGCCCGGAGGACAGGATATAGCTCTGGGGCCAACGTCCTGACTTTC. The chain couples TRBV7-9 to TRBJ2-6; 7 bases match TRBD1. V gave up 11 bases and J gave up 0 bases; unmatched junction bases: 10. This CDR3 is built from 16 residues. Germline assignment: CDR1 SEHNR and CDR2 FQNEAQ (reference sequence).

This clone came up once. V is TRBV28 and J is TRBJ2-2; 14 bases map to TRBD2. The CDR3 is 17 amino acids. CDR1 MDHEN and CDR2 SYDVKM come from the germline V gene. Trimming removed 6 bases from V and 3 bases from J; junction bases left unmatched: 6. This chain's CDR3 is CASRATSGRAHTGELFF. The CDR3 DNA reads TGTGCCAGCAGGGCGACTAGCGGGAGGGCACACACCGGGGAGCTGTTTTTT.